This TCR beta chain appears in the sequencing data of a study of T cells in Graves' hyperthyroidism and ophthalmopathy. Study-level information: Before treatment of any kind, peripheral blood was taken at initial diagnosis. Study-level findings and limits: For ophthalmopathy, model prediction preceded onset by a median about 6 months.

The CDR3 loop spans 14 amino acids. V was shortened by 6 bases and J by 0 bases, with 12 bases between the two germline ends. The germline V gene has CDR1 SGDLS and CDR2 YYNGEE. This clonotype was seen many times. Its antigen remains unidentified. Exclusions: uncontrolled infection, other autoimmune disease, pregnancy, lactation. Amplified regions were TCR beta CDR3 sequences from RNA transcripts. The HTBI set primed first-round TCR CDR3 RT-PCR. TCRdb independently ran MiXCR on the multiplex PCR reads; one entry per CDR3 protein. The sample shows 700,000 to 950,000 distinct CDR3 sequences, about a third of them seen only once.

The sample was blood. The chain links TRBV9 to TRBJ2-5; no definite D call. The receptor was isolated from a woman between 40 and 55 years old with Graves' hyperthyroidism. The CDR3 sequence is CASTAPTDQETQYF. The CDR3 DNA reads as TGTGCCAGCACCGCACCGACCGACCAAGAGACCCAGTACTTC.